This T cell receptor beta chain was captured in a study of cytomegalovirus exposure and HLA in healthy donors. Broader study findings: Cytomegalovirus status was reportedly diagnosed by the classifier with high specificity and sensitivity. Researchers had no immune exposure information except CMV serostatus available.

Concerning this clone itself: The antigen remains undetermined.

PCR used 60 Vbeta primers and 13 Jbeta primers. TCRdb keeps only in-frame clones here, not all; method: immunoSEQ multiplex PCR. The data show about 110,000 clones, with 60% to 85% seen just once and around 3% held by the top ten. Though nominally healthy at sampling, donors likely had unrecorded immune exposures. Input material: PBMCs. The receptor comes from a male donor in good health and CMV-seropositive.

The DNA of the CDR3 is TGCAGGATCTGGGGCCTCACAGATACGCAGTATTTT. This sequence encodes CRIWGLTDTQYF. The gene calls are TRBV29-1 and TRBJ2-3; the D gene is possibly TRBD1 (5 bases). The germline CDR1 and CDR2 sequences are SQVTM and ANQGSEA. This CDR3 is 12 amino acids long.